This T cell receptor (beta chain) was identified in a study of cytomegalovirus exposure and HLA in healthy donors. The PCR contained 60 Vbeta and 13 Jbeta primers. Some clones are missing from TCRdb's copy, which holds only in-frame ones; the method was immunoSEQ multiplex PCR. The sample has roughly 180,000 clones; 70% to 80% are singletons. The CDR3 covers 14 residues. V lost 0 bases and J lost 5, with 12 bases in between. The germline V gene has CDR1 SGDLS and CDR2 YYNGEE. The specimen was PBMCs. The rearrangement joins TRBV9 to TRBJ2-7, with a weak D call TRBD1 (5 bases). The clonotype was recovered from a female donor in good health and CMV-seronegative. The CDR3 DNA reads as TGTGCCAGCAGCGTAGCTAGGGGCGCGGACGAGCAGTACTTC. Encoded protein: CASSVARGADEQYF.